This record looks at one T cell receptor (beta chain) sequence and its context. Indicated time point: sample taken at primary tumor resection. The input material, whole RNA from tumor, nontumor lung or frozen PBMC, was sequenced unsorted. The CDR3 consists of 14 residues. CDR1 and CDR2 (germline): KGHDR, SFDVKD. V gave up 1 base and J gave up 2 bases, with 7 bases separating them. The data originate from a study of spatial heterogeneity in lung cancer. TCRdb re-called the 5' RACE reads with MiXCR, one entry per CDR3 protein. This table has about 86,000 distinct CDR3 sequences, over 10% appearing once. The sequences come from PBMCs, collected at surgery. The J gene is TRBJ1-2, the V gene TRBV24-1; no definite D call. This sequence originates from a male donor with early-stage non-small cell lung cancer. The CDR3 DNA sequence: TGTGCCACCAGTGATTTCGAACAAAACTATGGCTACACCTTC. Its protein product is CATSDFEQNYGYTF.